The 22 T cell receptor beta chains given below trace back to one sample, sequenced in a study of sequential checkpoint blockade in melanoma. Sequencing was performed with immunoSEQ multiplex PCR; in TCRdb, only in-frame clones are kept and a portion is missing. Altogether roughly 2,000 clones are present, around 28% being singletons, with the ten largest covering roughly a fifth. The treatment here: randomized to nivolumab then ipilimumab (arm A) or the reverse (arm B). This sample comprised tumor tissue (inferred from file names), obtained from a patient given nivolumab and ipilimumab in sequence. These receptors all come from a human donor with melanoma.

This clone is judged medium-sized. This rearrangement joins TRBV9 to TRBJ2-4, with a weak D call TRBD1 (7 bases). There are 14 residues in the CDR3. V lost 2 bases, J lost 6 bases, and 12 bases lay in between. The V gene's germline CDR1 is SGDLS and CDR2 YYNGEE. CDR3 sequence: CASSVGTAGNIQYF. The CDR3 DNA reads TGTGCCAGCAGCGTTGGGACAGCGGGAAACATTCAGTACTTC.

This chain joins TRBV15 and TRBJ2-7; D possibly corresponds to TRBD1 (6 bases). Germline assignment: CDR1 LNHNV and CDR2 YYDKDF (reference sequence). Trimming shortened V by 5 bases and J by 0 bases, and 23 bases separated the two germline ends. This CDR3 has 18 residues. The DNA for the CDR3 is TGTGCCACCAGCCCCGCAGGGACAAGGGATCCCATCTCCTACGAGCAGTACTTC. Translating gives CATSPAGTRDPISYEQYF.

The rearrangement links TRBV18 to TRBJ2-7; 7 bases match TRBD1. CDR1 and CDR2 (germline): KGHSH, LQKENI. The CDR3 loop spans 13 amino acids. The V and J ends lost 4 bases and 7 bases, in that order; junction bases with no gene match: 7. In nucleotides, the CDR3 is TGTGCCAGCTCACGGGAGACAGGGTGGGAGCAGTACTTC. Translation: CASSRETGWEQYF.

The rearrangement uses TRBV19 and TRBJ2-3, with 9 bases identical to TRBD2. Looked up from germline, CDR1 is LNHDA and CDR2 is SQIVND (reference sequence). The CDR3 contains 19 residues. The ends lost 5 bases at V and 0 bases at J; junction bases unmatched: 15. CDR3: CASSGGQSSGTPSTDTQYF. Here the CDR3 DNA reads TGTGCCAGTAGTGGAGGGCAGTCTAGCGGGACTCCTAGCACAGATACGCAGTATTTT.

This clone was seen only a few times. The chain links TRBV28 to TRBJ2-5, with 9 nucleotides matching TRBD1. Per germline, CDR1 MDHEN and CDR2 SYDVKM. The CDR3 length is 16 residues. V was pared by 2 bases and J by 4 bases, with 8 bases of the junction left unmatched. The CDR3 is CASSLTGGAGRETQYF. The CDR3 region has the DNA TGTGCCAGCAGTTTAACAGGGGGCGCGGGAAGAGAGACCCAGTACTTC.

The CDR3 DNA is TGTGCCAGCTCATTCCAGGAAACGAACACTGAAGCTTTCTTT. This sequence encodes CASSFQETNTEAFF. The V call is TRBV18, the J call TRBJ1-1; D not resolved. Germline CDR1 and CDR2: KGHSH and LQKENI. This CDR3 has 14 amino acids. The V gene lost 5 bases and the J gene lost 1 base, with 11 bases spanning the gap.

In this sample, this clone turned up a few times. The rearrangement links TRBV6-8 to TRBJ2-7; D perhaps matches TRBD2 (7 bases). The CDR3 consists of 13 residues. Trimming pared 9 bases from V and 3 bases from J, leaving 15 bases between. Germline loops: CDR1 MNHGY, CDR2 SAAAGT. The DNA for the CDR3 is TGTGCCAGAAAGAGGGGGGGGCACTACGAGCAGTACTTC. It translates to CARKRGGHYEQYF.

The chain employs TRBV11-3 and TRBJ2-3; D unresolved. Germline V gene sequence: CDR1 SGHNT, CDR2 YENEEA. This CDR3 comprises 14 residues. V was trimmed by 3 bases and J by 4 bases, leaving 11 bases between them. CDR3 DNA: TGTGCCAGCAGCTTCCTTCGTGGGGCAGATACGCAGTATTTT. Its translation is CASSFLRGADTQYF.

This clone has just a few counts. This chain uses TRBV6-8 with TRBJ1-1, with a weak D call TRBD1 (6 bases). V was shortened by 3 bases and J by 4 bases, with 12 bases between the two germline ends. This CDR3 comprises 14 residues. Germline V gives CDR1 MNHGY, CDR2 SAAAGT. The CDR3: CASSYQLRGTEAFF. Here the CDR3 DNA reads TGTGCCAGCAGTTATCAACTCAGGGGCACTGAAGCTTTCTTT.

The chain couples TRBV14 to TRBJ1-6; 10 nucleotides align to TRBD1. CDR3 size: 13 residues. V lost 10 bases to trimming and J lost 11 bases; unmatched junction nucleotides: 8. Germline CDR1 SGHDN, CDR2 FVKESK. In DNA, the CDR3 is TGTGCCACCCCGGGACAGGGGTATCCACCCCTCCACTTT. Protein: CATPGQGYPPLHF.

The rearrangement links TRBV2 to TRBJ1-1; no firm D call. Germline-derived CDR1 and CDR2 are SNHLY and FYNNEI. V was clipped by 7 bases and J by 4 bases, with 16 bases between them. The CDR3 has 14 residues. The DNA for the CDR3 is TGTGCCAGCACCCCGAACCAGGAGGGCACTGAAGCTTTCTTT. Translated: CASTPNQEGTEAFF.

In this sample, this clone is medium-sized (0.01 to 0.1%). The rearrangement joins TRBV18 to TRBJ2-7, with 10 bases identical to TRBD1. This CDR3 contains 14 residues. Germline V gene lookup returns CDR1 KGHSH and CDR2 LQKENI. V lost 5 bases to trimming and J lost 6 bases; unmatched junction nucleotides: 7. The CDR3 region is CASSSGQGRSEQYF. In DNA form, the CDR3 reads TGTGCCAGCTCATCGGGACAGGGGAGGAGCGAGCAGTACTTC.

This chain links TRBV23-1 with TRBJ1-5, with D uncertain. TRBV23-1 is marked as an open reading frame, function uncertain. The V end lost 6 bases, the J end lost 1 base, and 16 bases lay between the germline ends. This CDR3 comprises 16 residues. For the CDR3, the DNA is TGCGCCAGCAGCCAAGAATGGGGAGGAAGCAATCAGCCCCAGCATTTT. Its translation: CASSQEWGGSNQPQHF.

The table lists this clone with a few counts. The chain recombines TRBV9 with TRBJ2-6; 13 bases align to TRBD2. V lost 3 bases and J lost 0; bases outside the gene matches: 3. CDR3 size: 18 residues. CDR1 and CDR2 (germline): SGDLS, YYNGEE. This chain's CDR3 is CASSGTSGGISGANVLTF. The CDR3 DNA is TGTGCCAGCAGCGGGACTAGCGGGGGCATCTCTGGGGCCAACGTCCTGACTTTC.

This clone is judged medium-sized. This sequence joins TRBV23-1 and TRBJ2-2, with D unclear. TRBV23-1 is an ORF; its function is uncertain. The CDR3 length is 14 residues. V lost 6 bases, J lost 4 bases, and 12 bases lay in between. CDR3 DNA: TGCGCCAGCAGGCAAGGTAGTGCCACCGGGGAGCTGTTTTTT. Encoded protein: CASRQGSATGELFF.

The chain has TRBV6-8 and TRBJ2-7; 7 bases are shared with TRBD2. J lost 6 bases, V lost 3 bases, and 11 bases had no gene match. CDR3 length: 15 amino acids. Germline CDR1 and CDR2: MNHGY and SAAAGT. The CDR3 sequence is CASSYKAGDLREQYF. The CDR3 region has the DNA TGTGCCAGCAGTTATAAGGCGGGGGATCTCCGCGAGCAGTACTTC.

This clone occurred once. The chain combines TRBV18 with TRBJ2-2, with D uncertain. The CDR3 sequence is 14 residues long. Germline CDR1 reads KGHSH; CDR2 reads LQKENI. Trimming pared 5 bases from V and 2 bases from J, leaving 9 bases between. CDR3 loop: CASSVSTNTGELFF. CDR3 nucleotide sequence: TGTGCCAGCTCAGTCTCTACCAACACCGGGGAGCTGTTTTTT.

By its share, this clone is medium-sized. The V gene is TRBV11-3, the J gene TRBJ1-5, with 7 bases fitting TRBD1. The CDR3 consists of 14 residues. V shed 5 bases, J shed 1 base, and the junction held 2 bases outside the gene matches. Germline assignment: CDR1 SGHNT and CDR2 YENEEA. This CDR3 reads CASSPTGSNQPQHF. CDR3 bases: TGTGCCAGCAGCCCGACAGGGAGCAATCAGCCCCAGCATTTT. The whole variable domain, filled in from reference TRBV11-3 and TRBJ1-5, reads EAGVVQSPRYKIIEKKQPVAFWCNPISGHNTLYWYLQNLGQGPELLIRYENEEAVDDSQLPKDRFSAERLKGVDSTLKIQPAELGDSAVYLCASSPTGSNQPQHFGDGTRLSIL.

This chain links TRBV11-3 with TRBJ2-6; 8 bases line up with TRBD1. Germline V gene lookup returns CDR1 SGHNT and CDR2 YENEEA. The CDR3 consists of 18 residues. After removal of 3 bases from V and 1 base from J, the junction contained 8 bases not matched to a gene. The CDR3: CASSLAGTGDSGANVLTF. CDR3 nucleotides: TGTGCCAGCAGCTTGGCCGGGACAGGAGATTCTGGGGCCAACGTCCTGACTTTC.

The chain combines TRBV19 with TRBJ1-5; D unclear. The CDR3 consists of 12 residues. Per the germline V gene, CDR1 is LNHDA and CDR2 is SQIVND (reference sequence). V was cut by 6 bases and J by 0 bases, with 3 bases left in between. CDR3 coding DNA: TGTGCCAGTAGGGTTAGCAATCAGCCCCAGCATTTT. Translating gives CASRVSNQPQHF.

This clone is labeled as medium-sized. This chain links TRBV11-3 with TRBJ2-1; D ambiguous. V lost 3 bases, J lost 8 bases, and 14 bases lay in between. The CDR3 runs 14 residues. Per germline, CDR1 SGHNT and CDR2 YENEEA. For the CDR3, the DNA is TGTGCCAGCAGCTTTGGTCCAGGTGGCGATGAGCAGTTCTTC. Amino acids: CASSFGPGGDEQFF.

V gene TRBV6-8 combines with J gene TRBJ2-2; no clear D gene. The CDR3 is 14 amino acids. Germline V gene data show CDR1 as MNHGY and CDR2 as SAAAGT. The V end was cut by 6 bases, the J end by 9 bases, with 17 bases between. CDR3: CASRRPTTARELFF. For the CDR3, the DNA is TGTGCCAGCAGGCGCCCCACGACGGCTCGGGAGCTGTTTTTT.